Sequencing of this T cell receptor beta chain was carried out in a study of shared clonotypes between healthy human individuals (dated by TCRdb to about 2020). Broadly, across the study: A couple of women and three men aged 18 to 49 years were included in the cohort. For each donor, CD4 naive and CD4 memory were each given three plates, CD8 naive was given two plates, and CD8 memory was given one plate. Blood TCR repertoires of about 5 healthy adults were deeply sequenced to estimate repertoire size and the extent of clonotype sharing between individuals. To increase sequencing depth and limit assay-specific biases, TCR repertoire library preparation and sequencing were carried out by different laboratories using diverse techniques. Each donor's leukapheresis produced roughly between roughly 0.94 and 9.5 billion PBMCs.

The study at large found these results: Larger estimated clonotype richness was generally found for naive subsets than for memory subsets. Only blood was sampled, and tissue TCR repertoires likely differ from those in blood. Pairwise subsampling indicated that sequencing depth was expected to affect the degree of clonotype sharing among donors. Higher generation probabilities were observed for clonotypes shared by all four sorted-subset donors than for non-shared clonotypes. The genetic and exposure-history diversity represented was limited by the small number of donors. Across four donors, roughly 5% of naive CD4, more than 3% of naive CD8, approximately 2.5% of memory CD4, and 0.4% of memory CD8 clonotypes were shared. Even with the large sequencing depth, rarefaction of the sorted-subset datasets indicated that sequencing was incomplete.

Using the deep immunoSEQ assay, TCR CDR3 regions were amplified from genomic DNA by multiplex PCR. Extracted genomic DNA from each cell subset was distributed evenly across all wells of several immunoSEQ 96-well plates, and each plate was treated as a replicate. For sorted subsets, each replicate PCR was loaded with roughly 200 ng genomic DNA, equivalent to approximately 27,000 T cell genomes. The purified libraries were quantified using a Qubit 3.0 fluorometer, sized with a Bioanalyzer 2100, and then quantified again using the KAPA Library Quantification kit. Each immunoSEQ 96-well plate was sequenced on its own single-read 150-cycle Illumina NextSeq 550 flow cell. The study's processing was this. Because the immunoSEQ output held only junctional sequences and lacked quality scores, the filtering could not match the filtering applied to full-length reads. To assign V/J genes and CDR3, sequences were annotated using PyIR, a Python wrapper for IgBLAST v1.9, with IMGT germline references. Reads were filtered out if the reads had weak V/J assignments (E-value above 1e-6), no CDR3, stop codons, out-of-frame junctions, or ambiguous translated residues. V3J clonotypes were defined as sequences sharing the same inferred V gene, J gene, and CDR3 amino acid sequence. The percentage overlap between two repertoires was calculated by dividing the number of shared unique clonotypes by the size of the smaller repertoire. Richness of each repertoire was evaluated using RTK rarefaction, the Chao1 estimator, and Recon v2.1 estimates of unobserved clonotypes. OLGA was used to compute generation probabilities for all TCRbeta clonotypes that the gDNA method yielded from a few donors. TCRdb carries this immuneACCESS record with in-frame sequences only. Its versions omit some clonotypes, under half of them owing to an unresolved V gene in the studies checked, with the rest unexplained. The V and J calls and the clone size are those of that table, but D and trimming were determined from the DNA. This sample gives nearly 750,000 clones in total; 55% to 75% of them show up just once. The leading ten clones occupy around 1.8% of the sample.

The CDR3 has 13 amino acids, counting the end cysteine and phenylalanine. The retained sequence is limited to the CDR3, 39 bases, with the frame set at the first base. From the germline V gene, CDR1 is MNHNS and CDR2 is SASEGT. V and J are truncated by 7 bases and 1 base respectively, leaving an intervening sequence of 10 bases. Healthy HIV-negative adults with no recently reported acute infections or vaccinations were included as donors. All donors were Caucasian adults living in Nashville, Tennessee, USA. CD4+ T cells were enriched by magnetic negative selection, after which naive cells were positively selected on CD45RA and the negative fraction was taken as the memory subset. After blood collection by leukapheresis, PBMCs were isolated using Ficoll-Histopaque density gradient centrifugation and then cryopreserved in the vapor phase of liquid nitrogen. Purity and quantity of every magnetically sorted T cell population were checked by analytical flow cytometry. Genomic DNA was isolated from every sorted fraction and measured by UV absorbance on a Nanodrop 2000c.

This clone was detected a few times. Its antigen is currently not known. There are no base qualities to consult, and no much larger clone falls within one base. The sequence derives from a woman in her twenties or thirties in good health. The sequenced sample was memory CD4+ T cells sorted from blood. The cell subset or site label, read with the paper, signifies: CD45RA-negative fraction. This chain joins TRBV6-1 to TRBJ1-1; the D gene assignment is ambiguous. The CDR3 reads CASTKRENTEAFF. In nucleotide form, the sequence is TGTGCCAGCACCAAACGGGAGAACACTGAAGCTTTCTTT.